This is a list of T cell receptor beta chains from one sample in a study of CD8 T cells in Susac syndrome. One entry per CDR3 protein results from TCRdb running MiXCR on the immunoSEQ multiplex PCR reads. This table holds 150,000 or so distinct CDR3 sequences, roughly 95% found once. What was sequenced was CD4+ T cells from PBMCs. The receptor source for this set is a human donor in good health. Each CDR3 is given with its conserved first and last residue. D genes are given only for firm matches. Not every row has a clone size; where given, it reads once, few, many or a size class.

j_call | v_call | d_call | clone_size | cdr3_aa | cdr3_nt
TRBJ1-2 | TRBV18 | NA | NA | CASSPGQPYTF | TGTGCCAGCTCCCCCGGACAGCCCTACACCTTC
TRBJ2-3 | TRBV12-3/TRBV12-4 | TRBD2 | NA | CASSLGPTSGGDTQYF | TGTGCCAGCAGTTTAGGCCCGACTAGCGGGGGAGATACGCAGTATTTT
TRBJ1-2 | TRBV6-5 | TRBD1 | NA | CATRDSPDGYTF | TGTGCCACTCGGGACAGCCCTGATGGCTACACCTTC
TRBJ1-4 | TRBV20-1 | TRBD1 | NA | CSVKTGGNEKLFF | TGCAGTGTCAAGACAGGGGGAAATGAAAAACTGTTTTTT
TRBJ1-3 | TRBV3-1 | NA | NA | CASSQGYNTIYF | TGTGCCAGCAGCCAGGGGTATAACACCATATATTTT
TRBJ1-5 | TRBV7-2 | NA | NA | CASNVGGQPQHF | TGTGCCAGCAACGTGGGGGGACAGCCCCAGCATTTT
TRBJ2-1 | TRBV4-1 | TRBD1 | NA | CASRQTGGANNEQFF | TGCGCCAGCAGGCAAACAGGGGGCGCAAACAATGAGCAGTTCTTC
TRBJ2-1 | TRBV20-1 | NA | NA | CSGKVNWAENEQFF | TGCAGTGGTAAAGTCAATTGGGCGGAGAATGAGCAGTTCTTC
TRBJ1-1 | TRBV5-1 | TRBD1 | once | CASSLESGQGKAFF | TGCGCCAGCAGCTTGGAATCGGGACAGGGAAAAGCTTTCTTT
TRBJ1-1 | TRBV7-2 | NA | NA | CASDNMNTEAFF | TGTGCCAGCGACAACATGAACACTGAAGCTTTCTTT
TRBJ2-5 | TRBV9 | TRBD2 | NA | CASSPGASGGAGETQYF | TGTGCCAGCAGTCCAGGGGCTAGCGGGGGGGCAGGGGAGACCCAGTACTTC
TRBJ2-5 | TRBV7-2 | TRBD2 | NA | CASTSSGGAVETQYF | TGTGCCAGCACCTCTAGCGGGGGGGCGGTGGAGACCCAGTACTTC
TRBJ1-6 | TRBV7-9 | NA | NA | CASSPGDYEGPLHF | TGTGCCAGCAGCCCGGGGGATTATGAGGGACCCCTCCACTTT
TRBJ2-5 | TRBV6-6 | NA | NA | CASAKGWETQYF | TGTGCCAGCGCAAAGGGGTGGGAGACCCAGTACTTC
TRBJ2-1 | TRBV3-1 | TRBD2 | once | CAASGGSNEQFF | TGTGCCGCTAGCGGGGGGAGCAATGAGCAGTTCTTC
TRBJ1-5 | TRBV4-1 | NA | NA | CASSQAITGKGQPQHF | TGCGCCAGCAGCCAGGCCATTACAGGGAAGGGTCAGCCCCAGCATTTT
TRBJ2-7 | TRBV20-1 | TRBD1 | NA | CSARVVGDRGYEQYF | TGCAGTGCTAGAGTGGTAGGGGACAGGGGGTACGAGCAGTACTTC
TRBJ1-2 | TRBV15 | NA | NA | CATSGRRDKVYGYTF | TGTGCCACCAGCGGACGCCGGGACAAAGTCTATGGCTACACCTTC
TRBJ1-1 | TRBV6-5 | TRBD1 | NA | CATRRGRELNTEAFF | TGTGCCACGCGAAGGGGGCGAGAATTGAACACTGAAGCTTTCTTT
TRBJ1-6 | TRBV7-8 | NA | NA | CASSSSTTGLLHF | TGTGCCAGCAGCTCCTCGACGACAGGACTCCTCCACTTT
TRBJ2-5 | TRBV21-1 | NA | NA | CASSKWREETQYF | TGTGCCAGCAGCAAATGGCGGGAAGAGACCCAGTACTTC
TRBJ2-7 | TRBV19 | NA | NA | CASSIGGWRGEQYF | TGTGCCAGTAGTATAGGAGGTTGGCGAGGGGAGCAGTACTTC